The clone carrying this T cell receptor (beta chain) has just a few counts. Its antigen is not known. This record belongs to a study of regulatory T cells in long-lasting Graves disease. Study findings and constraints: More public clonotypes were shared by persistent patients (approximately 3,000) than by new patients (approximately 1,000).

This CDR3 region has 15 residues. V gave up 2 bases and J gave up 5 bases; unmatched junction bases: 7. Arm-PCR with iRepertoire HTBI primers amplified the CDR3 regions for these TCR beta libraries. In the authors' workflow: Across the samples, identification revealed just over 60 TRBV and around 13 TRBJ segments. TCRdb reprocessed the multiplex PCR reads via MiXCR and lists one record per CDR3 protein. The V and J calls follow TCRdb's processing rather than the paper's. The table records a few hundred thousand distinct CDR3 sequences, around 24% of them present only once. Indicated time point: persistent/refractory GD, antithyroid drugs over 5 years with positive TRAb. With RNA extracted from PBMCs as input, the TCR library was made. It was American Thyroid Association guidelines that determined Graves' disease diagnosis. The EDTA tubes were filled with approximately 10 milliliters of drawn peripheral blood.

The TCR was taken from a female donor with Graves disease. The chain is built from TRBV12-3 or TRBV12-4 and TRBJ1-1; 8 bases fit TRBD1. Sequenced material: peripheral blood mononuclear cells (PBMCs), taken when the disease was refractory, from a patient treated with antithyroid drugs. CDR3 loop: CASSLRQGRMTEAFF. The CDR3, as DNA: TGTGCCAGCAGTTTACGACAGGGGAGAATGACTGAAGCTTTCTTT.